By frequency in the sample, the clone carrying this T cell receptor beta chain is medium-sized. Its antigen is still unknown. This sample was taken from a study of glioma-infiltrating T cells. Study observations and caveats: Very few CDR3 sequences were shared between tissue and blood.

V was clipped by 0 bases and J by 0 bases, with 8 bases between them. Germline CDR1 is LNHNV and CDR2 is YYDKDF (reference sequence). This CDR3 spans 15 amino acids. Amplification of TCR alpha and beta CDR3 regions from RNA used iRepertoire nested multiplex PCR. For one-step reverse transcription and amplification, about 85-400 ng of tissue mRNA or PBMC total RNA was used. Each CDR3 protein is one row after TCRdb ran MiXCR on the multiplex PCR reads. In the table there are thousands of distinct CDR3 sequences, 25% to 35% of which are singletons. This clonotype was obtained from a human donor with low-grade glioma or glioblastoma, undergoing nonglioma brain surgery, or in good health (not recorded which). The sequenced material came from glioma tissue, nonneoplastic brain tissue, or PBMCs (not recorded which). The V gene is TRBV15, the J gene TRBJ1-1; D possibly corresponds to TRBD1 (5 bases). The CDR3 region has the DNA TGTGCCACCAGCAGAGATGGGGCCCTGAACACTGAAGCTTTCTTT. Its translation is CATSRDGALNTEAFF.